Shown below are 15 T cell receptor beta chains from a single sample sequenced in a study of early T cells in non-severe SARS-CoV-2 infection. TCRdb fed the 5' RACE reads into MiXCR, producing one record per CDR3 protein. In the table there are 60,000 to 75,000 distinct CDR3 sequences, 10% of which are singletons. The material was whole blood, obtained at baseline. These receptors were taken from an adult who was a healthcare worker with PCR-confirmed SARS-CoV-2 infection or an uninfected control (not recorded which).

This clonotype was observed at least ten times. The CDR3 nucleotides are TGCGCCAGCAGCTTGGGACAGGGGCCCGGGGAAAAACTGTTTTTT. It yields the protein CASSLGQGPGEKLFF. This chain connects TRBV5-1 to TRBJ1-4; 8 positions match TRBD1. V shed 0 bases and J 8 bases; nucleotides not matched to a gene: 6. The CDR3 spans 15 residues. Per the germline V gene, CDR1 is SGHRS and CDR2 is YFSETQ. The variable domain in full, completed from reference TRBV5-1 and TRBJ1-4, reads KAGVTQTPRYLIKTRGQQVTLSCSPISGHRSVSWYQQTPGQGLQFLFEYFSETQRNKGNFPGRFSGRQFSNSRSEMNVSTLELGDSALYLCASSLGQGPGEKLFFGSGTQLSVL.

This clonotype has more than one count but fewer than ten. This chain connects TRBV7-2 to TRBJ2-3; D could derive from TRBD1 or TRBD2 (6 bases each). Between the trimmed V and J ends, which lost 2 bases and 2 bases, there was a span of 14 bases. The CDR3 is 16 amino acids. Germline V gene lookup returns CDR1 SGHTA and CDR2 FQGNSA. In nucleotides, the CDR3 is TGTGCCAGCAGCTTAATGGGGGGCGCCCACACAGATACGCAGTATTTT. The encoded protein is CASSLMGGAHTDTQYF.

This clonotype has ten or more counts. The chain links TRBV12-3 or TRBV12-4 to TRBJ1-1, with D perhaps matching TRBD1 (6 bases). The length of the CDR3 is 14 residues. The V and J ends lost 4 bases and 7 bases respectively, with 16 bases between them. DNA for the CDR3: TGTGCCAGCAGTTCGCCATGGGGGCGAGGTGAAGCTTTCTTT. Its translation: CASSSPWGRGEAFF.

The chain is built from TRBV10-3 and TRBJ2-7, with 13 bases lining up with TRBD2. The V gene end was trimmed by 3 bases and the J gene end by 5 bases; junction bases not matched to a gene: 10. This CDR3 is built from 17 residues. Germline values: CDR1 ENHRY, CDR2 SYGVKD. CDR3 region: CAISDYETSGRSDEQYF. The CDR3 region has the DNA TGTGCCATCAGTGACTACGAGACTAGCGGGAGGTCGGACGAGCAGTACTTC.

This clonotype appeared many times. CDR3 coding DNA: TGTGCCAGCAGCACCCAGGGGGACGGAACTGAAGCTTTCTTT. The encoded protein is CASSTQGDGTEAFF. V and J are TRBV3-1 and TRBJ1-1; TRBD1 aligns across 7 bases. V shed 5 bases, J shed 5 bases, and the junction held 8 bases outside the gene matches. The V gene's germline CDR1 is LGHDT and CDR2 YNNKEL (reference sequence). The CDR3 runs to 14 residues.

The chain links TRBV29-1 to TRBJ2-1; D perhaps matches TRBD1 (6 bases). The V and J ends lost 6 bases and 4 bases respectively, with 16 bases between them. In germline, CDR1 is SQVTM, CDR2 ANQGSEA. The CDR3 is 14 residues long. The CDR3 DNA follows: TGCAGCGTAAATACGGGACAAGTTTACAATGAGCAGTTCTTC. Its protein is CSVNTGQVYNEQFF.

V gene TRBV20-1 combines with J gene TRBJ2-3; the D gene is possibly TRBD1 (6 bases). CDR3 length: 14 residues. CDR1 is DFQATT, CDR2 SNEGSKA, per germline (reference sequence). V lost 6 bases and J 1 base, leaving 14 bases between the germline ends. CDR3 DNA sequence: TGCAGTGCAGCCACAGGGTACGGCACAGATACGCAGTATTTT. This translates into CSAATGYGTDTQYF.

The V and J genes are TRBV20-1 and TRBJ2-1, with 12 bases matching TRBD2. The CDR3 is made up of 15 amino acids. CDR1 is DFQATT, CDR2 SNEGSKA, per germline (reference sequence). The ends lost 5 bases at V and 4 bases at J; junction bases unmatched: 6. This CDR3 is CSAEGGLAGYNEQFF. CDR3 coding DNA: TGCAGTGCTGAGGGGGGACTAGCGGGTTACAATGAGCAGTTCTTC.

This clonotype was recorded many times. This chain joins TRBV19 and TRBJ2-2; D is uncertain. V was shortened by 3 bases and J by 7 bases, with 15 bases between the two germline ends. The CDR3 is made up of 15 amino acids. Germline assignment: CDR1 LNHDA and CDR2 SQIVND (reference sequence). The CDR3 coding sequence is TGTGCCAGTAGTATCCAGGTCCAATCGGGCGGGGAGCTGTTTTTT. Its translation: CASSIQVQSGGELFF.

This clonotype was observed a few times. The chain joins TRBV7-2 to TRBJ2-2; 7 bases map to TRBD2. This CDR3 spans 15 amino acids. Germline loops: CDR1 SGHTA, CDR2 FQGNSA. V shed 10 bases, J shed 5 bases, and the junction held 13 bases outside the gene matches. The CDR3 nucleotides are TGTGCCACTGGGGCGGGAGAGACTAGGACCGGGGAGCTGTTTTTT. Amino acid sequence: CATGAGETRTGELFF.

V is TRBV28 and J is TRBJ2-1; no clear D gene. The V gene lost 6 bases and the J gene lost 6 bases, with 15 bases spanning the gap. Germline CDR1 MDHEN, CDR2 SYDVKM. The CDR3 is 14 residues long. As DNA, the CDR3 is TGTGCCAGCAGCCCTCCAACGGGTGGCAATGAGCAGTTCTTC. Translated, it gives CASSPPTGGNEQFF. Full variable domain (rest looked up from reference TRBV28 and TRBJ2-1): DVKVTQSSRYLVKRTGEKVFLECVQDMDHENMFWYRQDPGLGLRLIYFSYDVKMKEKGDIPEGYSVSREKKERFSLILESASTNQTSMYLCASSPPTGGNEQFFGPGTRLTVL.

The rearrangement joins TRBV5-8 to TRBJ2-6, with unresolved D. CDR3 size: 18 residues. Germline CDR1 and CDR2: SGHTS and YDEGEE. Trimming removed 0 bases from V and 1 base from J, with 14 bases in between. CDR3 bases: TGTGCCAGCAGCTTGGCCGATTCAGGATATTCTGGGGCCAACGTCCTGACTTTC. Its translation is CASSLADSGYSGANVLTF.

The chain combines TRBV29-1 with TRBJ2-2; TRBD2 might be the D (5 bases). This CDR3 region has 16 residues. V gave up 0 bases and J gave up 3 bases, with 14 bases separating them. CDR1 SQVTM and CDR2 ANQGSEA come from the germline V gene. The CDR3, as DNA: TGCAGCGTTGAAGATCGGGGAAGCGAGTACACCGGGGAGCTGTTTTTT. Protein sequence: CSVEDRGSEYTGELFF.

This clonotype was seen many times. The chain couples TRBV7-9 to TRBJ2-1; D gene unclear. The V and J ends lost 4 bases and 4 bases respectively, with 11 bases between them. This CDR3 comprises 14 residues. Germline V gene data show CDR1 as SEHNR and CDR2 as FQNEAQ (reference sequence). The CDR3 sequence: CASSSAPSYNEQFF. The CDR3 bases are TGTGCCAGCAGCTCTGCACCATCATACAATGAGCAGTTCTTC. The entire variable domain, with the rest obtained from reference TRBV7-9 and TRBJ2-1, is as follows: DTGVSQNPRHKITKRGQNVTFRCDPISEHNRLYWYRQTLGQGPEFLTYFQNEAQLEKSRLLSDRFSAERPKGSFSTLEIQRTEQGDSAMYLCASSSAPSYNEQFFGPGTRLTVL.

This clonotype has more than one count but fewer than ten. This chain links TRBV7-9 with TRBJ2-2, with D unresolved. V was shortened by 2 bases and J by 7 bases, with 5 bases between the two germline ends. The CDR3 contains 12 residues. Germline loops: CDR1 SEHNR, CDR2 FQNEAQ (reference sequence). As DNA, the CDR3 is TGTGCCAGCAGCTTAATAATCGGGGAGCTGTTTTTT. As protein: CASSLIIGELFF.